The rows below give T cell receptor beta chains drawn from one sample of a study of PD-1 blockade in classical Hodgkin lymphoma. Sequenced by immunoSEQ multiplex PCR; TCRdb stores in-frame clones only, minus some. This table holds around 13,000 clones, approximately 87% found once. The sample here was CD4+ T cells from blood, taken at baseline. These receptors came from a human donor with classical Hodgkin lymphoma. Each CDR3 is given with its conserved first and last residue. The D gene is left open where the match is weak. Not every row has a clone size; where given, it reads once, few, many or a size class.

TRBD2	TRBV28	TRBJ2-7	once	TGTGCCAGCACCCTACTAGCGGGCTCCTACGAGCAGTACTTC	CASTLLAGSYEQYF
.	TRBV19	TRBJ1-5	.	TGTGCCAGTAGTATCCCCGCCAGGGGACGACAGCCCCAGCATTTT	CASSIPARGRQPQHF
TRBD2	TRBV6-6	TRBJ2-5	.	TGTGCCAGCAGTTACTCAGTAGCGGGGGAGACCCAGTACTTC	CASSYSVAGETQYF
.	TRBV5-1	TRBJ2-5	.	TGCGCCAGCAGCATGGCCGGACAGATTTTCCAAGAGACCCAGTACTTC	CASSMAGQIFQETQYF
TRBD1	TRBV6-4	TRBJ1-6	once	TGTGCCAGCAGTGACTCCTGGACAGGGAATTCACCCCTCCACTTT	CASSDSWTGNSPLHF
.	TRBV2	TRBJ1-1	.	TGTGCCAGCAGTGTGGGGGGTAGGACTGAAGCTTTCTTT	CASSVGGRTEAFF
TRBD2	TRBV27	TRBJ2-1	.	TGTGCCAGCAGTTTATTTGCTAGCGGGAGTCGCCACAATGAGCAGTTCTTC	CASSLFASGSRHNEQFF
TRBD1	TRBV7-2	TRBJ2-3	.	TGTGCCAGCAGCTTTCTCAGACAGGGCGCAGATACGCAGTATTTT	CASSFLRQGADTQYF
TRBD1	TRBV7-6	TRBJ2-7	.	TGTGCCAGCAGCGCCCCCCCGGGACAGGGTTTCTACGAGCAGTACTTC	CASSAPPGQGFYEQYF
.	TRBV7-9	TRBJ1-6	.	TGTGCCAGCAGCTCCGGACAGCTCAATTCACCCCTCCACTTT	CASSSGQLNSPLHF
.	TRBV21-1	TRBJ1-5	.	TGTGCCAGCCCGGGTAGCGGGGACTATAGCAATCAGCCCCAGCATTTT	CASPGSGDYSNQPQHF
TRBD2	TRBV5-1	TRBJ2-7	.	TGCGCCAGCAGCTTGGAGCTAGCGGGAGGGTACGAGCAGTACTTC	CASSLELAGGYEQYF
TRBD2	TRBV29-1	TRBJ2-5	.	TGCAGCGTATCTAGACCTGGGACTAGCGGGATGGCCGGGGAGACCCAGTACTTC	CSVSRPGTSGMAGETQYF
TRBD2	TRBV5-1	TRBJ2-2	once	TGCGCCAGCAGCTTGTCCGGGACTACGGCTACCGGGGAGCTGTTTTTT	CASSLSGTTATGELFF
TRBD2	TRBV9	TRBJ2-3	.	TGTGCCAGCAGCGTAGTAGGTAGCGGGTACCGCACAGATACGCAGTATTTT	CASSVVGSGYRTDTQYF
.	TRBV10-3	TRBJ2-7	.	TGTGCCATCAGTGCCGACAGGCCCGTGATGGGGGAGCAGTACTTC	CAISADRPVMGEQYF
.	TRBV5-1	TRBJ2-7	.	TGCGCCAGCAGCTCAGTAGCCTACGAGCAGTACTTC	CASSSVAYEQYF
TRBD2	TRBV6-6	TRBJ2-1	.	TGTGCCAGCAGGGTTACTAGCGGGAGCTCCGTTAAGCAGTTCTTC	CASRVTSGSSVKQFF
.	TRBV5-1	TRBJ2-7	.	TGCGCCAGCAGCTCCCCCCAAGGCTACGAGCAGTACTTC	CASSSPQGYEQYF
TRBD1	TRBV15	TRBJ1-1	.	TGTGCCACCAGCAGAGTTGGCGGGGGACAGCGGCTTGAAGCTTTCTTT	CATSRVGGGQRLEAFF
TRBD1	TRBV5-1	TRBJ2-5	.	TGCGCCAGCAGCCCAGGGGGCGTTTTGGGGAAAGAGACCCAGTACTTC	CASSPGGVLGKETQYF
.	TRBV7-2	TRBJ2-7	.	TGTGCCAGCAGCTCCGGGGCGTCCTACGAGCAGTACTTC	CASSSGASYEQYF
TRBD2	TRBV19	TRBJ2-7	.	TGTGCCAGTAGTATAGGCGGGAGAACGTACGAGCAGTACTTC	CASSIGGRTYEQYF
TRBD1	TRBV6-5	TRBJ1-6	few	TGTGCCAGCAGACCCGGACAGGGAAATTCACCCCTCCACTTT	CASRPGQGNSPLHF
TRBD2	TRBV5-1	TRBJ2-3	.	TGCGCCAGCAGCTTGGGCTTCCCTCTAGCGGACCTTAGCACAGATACGCAGTATTTT	CASSLGFPLADLSTDTQYF
TRBD1	TRBV5-5	TRBJ1-2	.	TGTGCCAGCAGCCCAAGGGGGCAGGGGGCAGACTATGGCTACACCTTC	CASSPRGQGADYGYTF
.	TRBV7-9	TRBJ1-4	.	TGTGCCAGCAGCTTACGGGACCGGGATGAAAAACTGTTTTTT	CASSLRDRDEKLFF
.	TRBV6-1	TRBJ2-7	.	TGTGCCAGCAGTGATTGGGGCCCTTTCTCCTACGAGCAGTACTTC	CASSDWGPFSYEQYF
.	TRBV20-1	TRBJ1-6	.	TGCAGTGCTAGTCAGGGTTCACCCCTCCACTTT	CSASQGSPLHF
.	TRBV6-1	TRBJ1-3	.	TGTGCCAGCACTTGGGGGCAGAACTCTGGAAACACCATATATTTT	CASTWGQNSGNTIYF
.	TRBV5-4	TRBJ2-1	.	TGTGCCAGCAGCTCCCCAGGGCTCAATGAGCAGTTCTTC	CASSSPGLNEQFF
.	TRBV4-1	TRBJ1-2	few	TGCGCCAGCAGCCGACGCGACAGCTATGGCTACACCTTC	CASSRRDSYGYTF
.	TRBV7-2	TRBJ2-3	.	TGTGCCAGCAGCTTAGAGGGGGGCACAGATACGCAGTATTTT	CASSLEGGTDTQYF
.	TRBV5-6	TRBJ1-1	.	TGTGCCAGCAGCTCGACCACCAGCGGTCGGGCTTTCTTT	CASSSTTSGRAFF
TRBD1	TRBV23-1	TRBJ2-5	.	TGCGCCAGCAGTCGACGACAGGGTGGGATCCAAGAGACCCAGTACTTC	CASSRRQGGIQETQYF
.	TRBV28	TRBJ2-5	.	TGTGCCAGCAGTTTCACTAGCCTGCAAGAGACCCAGTACTTC	CASSFTSLQETQYF
TRBD2	TRBV27	TRBJ2-7	.	TGTGCCAGCAAAGGGACTAGCGGGACTTACTCCTACGAGCAGTACTTC	CASKGTSGTYSYEQYF
TRBD1	TRBV5-4	TRBJ1-6	.	TGTGCCAGCAGCGGGGGGGACAGGGTTCGTTCACCCCTCCACTTT	CASSGGDRVRSPLHF
TRBD1	TRBV28	TRBJ2-7	.	TGTGCCAGCAGTTTCCGGGGGACAGGGTTGCACGAGCAGTACTTC	CASSFRGTGLHEQYF
TRBD2	TRBV11-2	TRBJ2-2	.	TGTGCCAGCAGCTTAGTACCAGCGGGGGGCTCGGGATTCACCGGGGAGCTGTTTTTT	CASSLVPAGGSGFTGELFF
TRBD2	TRBV18	TRBJ2-5	.	TGTGCCAGCTCACAATCCGGGACTAGCGCGGAAGAGACCCAGTACTTC	CASSQSGTSAEETQYF
.	TRBV19	TRBJ2-7	.	TGTGCCAGTAGTGTTCACAATCCCGCCTACGAGCAGTACTTC	CASSVHNPAYEQYF
TRBD1	TRBV5-1	TRBJ1-2	.	TGCGCCAGCAGCTTGGTAGAACCGGGACAGGGGAGAGTGATCTTC	CASSLVEPGQGRVIF
TRBD1	TRBV27	TRBJ2-1	.	TGTGCCAGCAGTTTATCGGACAGGGGGGTAGGTGAGCAGTTCTTC	CASSLSDRGVGEQFF
.	TRBV20-1	TRBJ2-1	.	TGCAGTGCTAGCGAAAATTATGAGCAGTTCTTC	CSASENYEQFF
TRBD1	TRBV2	TRBJ1-1	few	TGTGCCAGCAGTGATCAGGGGGGCACTGAAGCTTTCTTT	CASSDQGGTEAFF
.	TRBV10-1	TRBJ2-1	.	TGCGCCAGCAGTGGCAGTACGATATACAATGAGCAGTTCTTC	CASSGSTIYNEQFF
.	TRBV9	TRBJ2-2	.	TGTGCCAGCAGCGCTTTGCAGGGTCCACTCGGGGAGCTGTTTTTT	CASSALQGPLGELFF
.	TRBV19	TRBJ1-2	.	TGTGCCAGTAGTATCTGGTCGGAATATGGCTACACCTTC	CASSIWSEYGYTF
.	TRBV19	TRBJ2-1	.	TGTGCCAGTAGTACCTACAGGGACCTATTCTTGGATGAGCAGTTCTTC	CASSTYRDLFLDEQFF
.	TRBV5-1	TRBJ2-2	once	TGCGCCAGCAGCCGGGCCGAAACGAACACCGGGGAGCTGTTTTTT	CASSRAETNTGELFF
.	TRBV6-6	TRBJ2-5	.	TGTGCCAGCAGTTACTCACAGGGTGGAGAGACCCAGTACTTC	CASSYSQGGETQYF
.	TRBV6-6	TRBJ2-5	.	TGTGCCAGCATTGGGTTCGGATATCAGGAGACCCAGTACTTC	CASIGFGYQETQYF
TRBD1	TRBV2	TRBJ2-5	.	TGTGCCAGCAGTGGGGACAGGGGGCTTATAGAGACCCAGTACTTC	CASSGDRGLIETQYF
.	TRBV11-2	TRBJ1-1	.	TGTGCCAGCACCTCTTTCAGGACTGAAGCTTTCTTT	CASTSFRTEAFF
.	TRBV27	TRBJ2-4	.	TGTGCCACACGCCCATCCGCCGGGACTTTCGGTCTAGCCAAAAACATTCAGTACTTC	CATRPSAGTFGLAKNIQYF
TRBD1	TRBV7-7	TRBJ2-5	.	TGTGCCAGCAGCTTAGGAGGGGCAGGGGGCAGCCGAGAGACCCAGTACTTC	CASSLGGAGGSRETQYF
.	TRBV11-2	TRBJ2-4	.	TGTGCCAGCAGTTATACCGGGTCCGGAAACATTCAGTACTTC	CASSYTGSGNIQYF
.	TRBV11-3	TRBJ2-1	once	TGTGCCAGCAGCACCGACTGGGCCTCCTACAATGAGCAGTTCTTC	CASSTDWASYNEQFF